This is a list of T cell receptor beta chains from one sample in a study of cytomegalovirus exposure and HLA in healthy donors. The data were produced by immunoSEQ multiplex PCR, yet TCRdb's version contains in-frame clones alone and is incomplete. The sample has a few hundred thousand clones, 88% seen once. Material for sequencing was PBMCs. The origin of the receptors is a man younger than 45 in good health and CMV-seronegative. Each CDR3 is given with its conserved first and last residue. The order of the fields is V gene, clone size, CDR3 length, J gene, D gene, CDR3 DNA, CDR3 protein. A D gene is named only where the DNA matches it firmly. Size is stated for part of the rows, as once, few or many counts, or as a class when the clone is expanded.

>TRBV10-2|NA|12|TRBJ1-2|TRBD1
TGCGCCAGCACAGGGACAGGGGGTGGCTACACCTTC
CASTGTGGGYTF
>TRBV18|NA|17|TRBJ1-5|TRBD1
TGTGCCAGCTCACCACTGGGACAGGGAAGCCCACAATGGGCCCAGCATTTT
CASSPLGQGSPQWAQHF
>TRBV10-3|once|11|TRBJ2-3|NA
TGTGCCACCAGTGGGGATAGCGCGCAGTATTTT
CATSGDSAQYF
>TRBV10-1|NA|17|TRBJ1-5|TRBD1
TGCGCCAGCAGTGGGGGACAGCGGACGGACAGTCATCAGCCCCAGCATTTT
CASSGGQRTDSHQPQHF
>TRBV25-1|few|14|TRBJ1-2|NA
TGTGCCAGCAGTGAGACCGACAGGATACATGGCTACACCTTC
CASSETDRIHGYTF
>TRBV19|NA|13|TRBJ1-1|NA
TGTGCCAGTAGTTCGGGGGGAAACACTGAAGCTTTCTTT
CASSSGGNTEAFF
>TRBV4-3|NA|16|TRBJ1-1|TRBD1
TGCGCCAGCAGCCAAGACAGGGCAGGGGGGAACACTGAAGCTTTCTTT
CASSQDRAGGNTEAFF
>TRBV2|NA|10|TRBJ2-7|NA
TGTGCCAGCTCCCGCTACGAGCAGTACTTC
CASSRYEQYF
>TRBV10-3|NA|11|TRBJ2-5|NA
TGTGCCATACTAGCCGGGGAGACCCAGTACTTC
CAILAGETQYF
>TRBV9|NA|15|TRBJ2-1|TRBD2
TGTGCCAGCAGCGTACGCGGGGGTGAGAGCTATGAGCAGTTCTTC
CASSVRGGESYEQFF
>TRBV2|NA|16|TRBJ2-2|NA
TGTGCCAGCACCGCCGGGGAGGGGGCGAACACCGGGGAGCTGTTTTTT
CASTAGEGANTGELFF
>TRBV5-6|NA|14|TRBJ1-5|NA
TGTGCCAGCAGCTTGGGTAAGGGGGATCAGCCCCAGCATTTT
CASSLGKGDQPQHF
>TRBV12-5|NA|15|TRBJ1-6|NA
TGTGCTAGTGGTTTGAGGAGCTCCTATAATTCACCCCTCCACTTT
CASGLRSSYNSPLHF
>TRBV7-2|NA|13|TRBJ1-2|NA
TGTGCCAGCAGTTCACAGGGCTCCTATGGCTACACCTTC
CASSSQGSYGYTF
>TRBV2|NA|16|TRBJ2-5|TRBD2
TGTGCCAGCAGCCGCCCGGGACTAGCGATTAAAGAGACCCAGTACTTC
CASSRPGLAIKETQYF
>TRBV18|NA|16|TRBJ2-1|TRBD1
TGTGCCAGCTCACCGGGACAGGCGAAGCACTACAATGAGCAGTTCTTC
CASSPGQAKHYNEQFF
>TRBV5-1|NA|13|TRBJ2-5|NA
TGCGCCAGCAGCTCGGACTGGGGAGAGACCCAGTACTTC
CASSSDWGETQYF
>TRBV9|NA|18|TRBJ1-3|TRBD1
TGTGCCAGCAGCGTCTCTCCCTCCCCGGGACAGGGGGCGGGCACCATATATTTT
CASSVSPSPGQGAGTIYF
>TRBV11-2|once|14|TRBJ1-1|NA
TGTGCCAGCAGCTTAATTGAGGTGGGCACTGAAGCTTTCTTT
CASSLIEVGTEAFF
>TRBV21-1|few|16|TRBJ2-2|NA
TGTGCCAGCAGAGGGTATTCTAGGGGTGCAGGCGGGGAGCTGTTTTTT
CASRGYSRGAGGELFF
>TRBV15|NA|18|TRBJ1-1|NA
TGTGCCACCAGCAGAGAACCGACAGTAGGGGTCCCCGACACTGAAGCTTTCTTT
CATSREPTVGVPDTEAFF
>TRBV10-3|NA|12|TRBJ1-1|TRBD1
TGTGCCATCGGACAGGTTAACACTGAAGCTTTCTTT
CAIGQVNTEAFF
>TRBV27|NA|15|TRBJ1-1|NA
TGTGCCAGCAGCCCCACAGGATCGTGGAACACTGAAGCTTTCTTT
CASSPTGSWNTEAFF
>TRBV11-2|NA|15|TRBJ1-2|TRBD1
TGTGCCAGCAGCTTAGATAATGGACAGGGGTTCGGCTACACCTTC
CASSLDNGQGFGYTF
>TRBV5-1|NA|17|TRBJ1-2|NA
TGCGCCAGCAGCCCTGTTATGGGCAGGGGCACATTCTATGGCTACACCTTC
CASSPVMGRGTFYGYTF
>TRBV15|NA|19|TRBJ1-2|TRBD1
TGTGCCACCAGCAAGCGCTCCGGGACAGGGTCTCTTGCTAACTATGGCTACACCTTC
CATSKRSGTGSLANYGYTF
>TRBV7-9|NA|15|TRBJ1-1|TRBD1
TGTGCCAGCAGCTTAGGTAAGGGGGCGGACACTGAAGCTTTCTTT
CASSLGKGADTEAFF
>TRBV29-1|NA|11|TRBJ1-2|NA
TGCAGCGCGGTGCACGGGTATGGCTACACCTTC
CSAVHGYGYTF
>TRBV5-6|NA|15|TRBJ2-7|NA
TGTGCCAGCAGCTGGAGGGTAGGCAATTCCTACGAGCAGTACTTC
CASSWRVGNSYEQYF
>TRBV6-5|NA|15|TRBJ2-3|TRBD2
TGTGCCAGCAGTATAGCGGGGGGGAACACAGATACGCAGTATTTT
CASSIAGGNTDTQYF
>TRBV9|NA|14|TRBJ2-5|TRBD1
TGTGCCAGCAGCCCACGGACAGGGCAGGAGACCCAGTACTTC
CASSPRTGQETQYF
>TRBV19|NA|13|TRBJ2-6|NA
TGTGCCAGCTCGGGGACTGGGGCCAACGTCCTGACTTTC
CASSGTGANVLTF
>TRBV5-1|once|15|TRBJ2-2|NA
TGCGCCAGCAGCTTGGGTAGAGCCGGCACCGGGGAGCTGTTTTTT
CASSLGRAGTGELFF
>TRBV10-3|NA|13|TRBJ1-2|NA
TGTGCCATCAGACAGTTACTTAACTATGGCTACACCTTC
CAIRQLLNYGYTF
>TRBV2|NA|16|TRBJ2-7|TRBD1
TGTGCCAGCAGTGAGAACGGACAGGGGACCCCCTACGAGCAGTACTTC
CASSENGQGTPYEQYF